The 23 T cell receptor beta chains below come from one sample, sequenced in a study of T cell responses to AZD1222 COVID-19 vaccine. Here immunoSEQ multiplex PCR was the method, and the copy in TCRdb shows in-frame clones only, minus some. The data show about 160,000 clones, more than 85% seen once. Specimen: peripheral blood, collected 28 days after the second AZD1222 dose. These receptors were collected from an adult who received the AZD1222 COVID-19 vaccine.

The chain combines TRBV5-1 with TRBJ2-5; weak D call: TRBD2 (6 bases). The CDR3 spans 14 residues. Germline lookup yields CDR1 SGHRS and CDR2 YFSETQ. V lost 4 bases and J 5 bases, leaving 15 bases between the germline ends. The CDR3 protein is CASSGVAEGETQYF. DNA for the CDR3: TGCGCCAGCAGCGGGGTAGCGGAGGGGGAGACCCAGTACTTC.

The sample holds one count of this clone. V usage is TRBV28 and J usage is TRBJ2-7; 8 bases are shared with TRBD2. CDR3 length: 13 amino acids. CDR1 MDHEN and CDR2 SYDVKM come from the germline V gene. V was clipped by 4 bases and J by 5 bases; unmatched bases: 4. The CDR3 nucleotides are TGTGCCAGCAGTTCAAGACTAGCGAACGAGCAGTACTTC. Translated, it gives CASSSRLANEQYF.

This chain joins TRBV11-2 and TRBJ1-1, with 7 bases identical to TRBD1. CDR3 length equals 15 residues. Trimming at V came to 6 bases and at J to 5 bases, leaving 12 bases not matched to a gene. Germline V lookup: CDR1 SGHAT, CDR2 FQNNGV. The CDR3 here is CASRNRGRGWTEAFF. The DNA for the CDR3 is TGTGCCAGCAGGAACAGGGGCAGGGGATGGACTGAAGCTTTCTTT.

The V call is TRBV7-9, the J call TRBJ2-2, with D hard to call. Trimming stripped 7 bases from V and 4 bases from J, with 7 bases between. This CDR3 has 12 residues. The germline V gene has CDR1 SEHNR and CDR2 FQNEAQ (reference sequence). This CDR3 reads CASTLSTGELFF. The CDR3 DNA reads TGTGCCAGCACCCTGAGCACCGGGGAGCTGTTTTTT.

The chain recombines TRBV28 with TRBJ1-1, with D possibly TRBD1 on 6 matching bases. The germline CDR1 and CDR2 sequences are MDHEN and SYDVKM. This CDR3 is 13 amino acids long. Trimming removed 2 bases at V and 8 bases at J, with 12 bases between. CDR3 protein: CASSLIGGREAFF. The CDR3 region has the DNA TGTGCCAGCAGTTTAATCGGGGGGCGGGAAGCTTTCTTT.

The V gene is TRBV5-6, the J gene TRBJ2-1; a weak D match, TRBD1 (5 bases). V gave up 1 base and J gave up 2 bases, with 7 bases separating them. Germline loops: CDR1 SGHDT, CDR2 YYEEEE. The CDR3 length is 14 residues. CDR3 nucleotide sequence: TGTGCCAGCAGCTTGAGGGGAACCTACAATGAGCAGTTCTTC. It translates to CASSLRGTYNEQFF.

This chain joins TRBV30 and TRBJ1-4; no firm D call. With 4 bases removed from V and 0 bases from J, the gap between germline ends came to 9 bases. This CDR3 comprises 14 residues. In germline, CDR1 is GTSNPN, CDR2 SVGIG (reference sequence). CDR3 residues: CAWTSLATNEKLFF. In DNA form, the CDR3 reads TGTGCCTGGACTAGTCTTGCAACTAATGAAAAACTGTTTTTT.

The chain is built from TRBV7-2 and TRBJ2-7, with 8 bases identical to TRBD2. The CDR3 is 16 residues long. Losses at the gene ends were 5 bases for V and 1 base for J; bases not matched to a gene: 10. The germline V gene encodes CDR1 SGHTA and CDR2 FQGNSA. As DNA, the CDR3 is TGTGCCAGCAGCCGTTCGAGCGGGAGAATATCCTACGAGCAGTACTTC. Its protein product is CASSRSSGRISYEQYF.

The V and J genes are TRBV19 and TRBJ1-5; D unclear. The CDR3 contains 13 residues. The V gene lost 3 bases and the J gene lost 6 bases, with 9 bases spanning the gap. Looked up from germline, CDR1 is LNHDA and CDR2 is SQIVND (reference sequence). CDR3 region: CASSILLTQPQHF. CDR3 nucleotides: TGTGCCAGTAGTATTCTTCTAACTCAGCCCCAGCATTTT.

The CDR3 sequence: CASSHPGTESSPLHF. CDR3 nucleotide sequence: TGTGCCAGTAGCCACCCCGGGACAGAAAGTTCACCCCTCCACTTT. The chain couples TRBV19 to TRBJ1-6; 7 bases fit TRBD1. CDR1 is LNHDA, CDR2 SQIVND, per germline (reference sequence). Trimming took 6 bases from V and 9 from J; bases not matched to a gene: 11. This CDR3 comprises 15 residues.

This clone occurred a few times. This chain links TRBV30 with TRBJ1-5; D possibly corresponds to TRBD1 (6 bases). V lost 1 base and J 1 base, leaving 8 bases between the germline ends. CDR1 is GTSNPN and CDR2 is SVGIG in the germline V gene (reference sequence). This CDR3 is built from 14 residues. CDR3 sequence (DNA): TGTGCCTGGAGTGCCGGGACAAGCAATCAGCCCCAGCATTTT. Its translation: CAWSAGTSNQPQHF.

CDR3: CASSLVGADTQYF. DNA of the CDR3: TGTGCCAGCAGCTTAGTTGGTGCAGATACGCAGTATTTT. The chain combines TRBV7-9 with TRBJ2-3, with D uncertain. CDR3 size: 13 residues. Germline values: CDR1 SEHNR, CDR2 FQNEAQ (reference sequence). Trimming took 1 base from V and 4 from J, leaving 6 bases between them.

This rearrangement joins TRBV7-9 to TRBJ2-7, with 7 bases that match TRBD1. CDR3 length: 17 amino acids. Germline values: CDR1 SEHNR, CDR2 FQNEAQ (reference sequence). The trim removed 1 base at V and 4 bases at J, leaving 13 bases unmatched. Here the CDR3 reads CASSLEGAQGKPYEQYF. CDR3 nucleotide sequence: TGTGCCAGCAGCTTAGAGGGGGCACAGGGGAAACCGTACGAGCAGTACTTC.

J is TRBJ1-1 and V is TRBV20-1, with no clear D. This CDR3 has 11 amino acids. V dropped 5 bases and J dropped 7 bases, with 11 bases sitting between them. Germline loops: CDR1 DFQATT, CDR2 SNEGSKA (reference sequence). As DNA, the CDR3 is TGCAGTGCTCATATGGACGTTGAAGCTTTCTTT. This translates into CSAHMDVEAFF.

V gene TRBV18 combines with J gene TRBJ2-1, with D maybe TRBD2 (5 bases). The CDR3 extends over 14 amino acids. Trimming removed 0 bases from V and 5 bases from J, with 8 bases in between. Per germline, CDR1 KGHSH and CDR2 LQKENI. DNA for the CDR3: TGTGCCAGCTCACCACCGCGGGCGGACAATGAGCAGTTCTTC. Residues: CASSPPRADNEQFF.

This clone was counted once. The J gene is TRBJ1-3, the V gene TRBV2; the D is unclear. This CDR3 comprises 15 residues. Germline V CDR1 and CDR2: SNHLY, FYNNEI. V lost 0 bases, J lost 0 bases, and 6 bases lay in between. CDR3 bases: TGTGCCAGCAGTGAAGCCCAAATCTCTGGAAACACCATATATTTT. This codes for CASSEAQISGNTIYF.

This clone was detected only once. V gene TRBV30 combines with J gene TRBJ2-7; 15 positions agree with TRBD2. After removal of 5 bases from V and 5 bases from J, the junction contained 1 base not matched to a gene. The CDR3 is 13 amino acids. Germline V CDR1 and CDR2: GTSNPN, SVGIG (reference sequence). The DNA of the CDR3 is TGTGCCTGGGGACTAGCGGGGGGGCACGAGCAGTACTTC. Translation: CAWGLAGGHEQYF. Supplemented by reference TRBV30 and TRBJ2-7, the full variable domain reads SQTIHQWPATLVQPVGSPLSLECTVEGTSNPNLYWYRQAAGRGLQLLFYSVGIGQISSEVPQNLSASRPQDRQFILSSKKLLLSDSGFYLCAWGLAGGHEQYFGPGTRLTVT.

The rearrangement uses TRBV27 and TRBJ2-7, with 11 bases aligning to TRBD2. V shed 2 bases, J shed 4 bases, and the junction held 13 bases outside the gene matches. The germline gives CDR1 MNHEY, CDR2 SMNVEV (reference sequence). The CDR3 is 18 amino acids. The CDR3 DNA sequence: TGTGCCAGCAGTTTAACCCCCCCCGGACTAGCGGGCGATTACGAGCAGTACTTC. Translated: CASSLTPPGLAGDYEQYF.

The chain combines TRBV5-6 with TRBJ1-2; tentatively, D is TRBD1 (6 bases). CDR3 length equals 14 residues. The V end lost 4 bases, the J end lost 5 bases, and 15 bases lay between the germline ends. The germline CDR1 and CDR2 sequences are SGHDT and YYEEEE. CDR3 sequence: CASSRTGAEYGYTF. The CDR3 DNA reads TGTGCCAGCAGCAGGACGGGGGCCGAATATGGCTACACCTTC.

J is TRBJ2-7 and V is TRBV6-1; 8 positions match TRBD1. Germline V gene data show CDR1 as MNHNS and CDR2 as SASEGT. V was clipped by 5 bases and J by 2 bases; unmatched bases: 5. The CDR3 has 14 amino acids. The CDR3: CASSHGQGTYEQYF. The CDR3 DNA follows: TGTGCCAGCAGTCACGGACAGGGCACCTACGAGCAGTACTTC.

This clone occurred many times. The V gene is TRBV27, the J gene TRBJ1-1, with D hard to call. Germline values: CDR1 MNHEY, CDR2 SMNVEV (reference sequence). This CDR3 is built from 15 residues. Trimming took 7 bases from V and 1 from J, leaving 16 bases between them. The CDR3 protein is CASIHRAGGNTEAFF. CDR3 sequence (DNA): TGTGCCAGCATTCACCGGGCTGGAGGGAACACTGAAGCTTTCTTT.

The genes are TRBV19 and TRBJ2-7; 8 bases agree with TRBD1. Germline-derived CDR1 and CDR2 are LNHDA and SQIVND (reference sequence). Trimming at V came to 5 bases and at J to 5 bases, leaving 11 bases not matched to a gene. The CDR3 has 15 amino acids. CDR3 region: CASSPVGTGSNEQYF. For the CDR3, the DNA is TGTGCCAGTAGTCCCGTAGGGACAGGATCTAACGAGCAGTACTTC. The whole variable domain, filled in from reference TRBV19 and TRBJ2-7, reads DGGITQSPKYLFRKEGQNVTLSCEQNLNHDAMYWYRQDPGQGLRLIYYSQIVNDFQKGDIAEGYSVSREKKESFPLTVTSAQKNPTAFYLCASSPVGTGSNEQYFGPGTRLTVT.

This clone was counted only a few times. The CDR3 loop reads CASSIEAPPGYNEQFF. CDR3 DNA sequence: TGTGCCAGTAGTATAGAGGCGCCGCCTGGGTACAATGAGCAGTTCTTC. The chain uses TRBV19 and TRBJ2-1; D uncertain. Trimming took 0 bases from V and 4 from J, leaving 13 bases between them. The CDR3 covers 16 residues. Per germline, CDR1 LNHDA and CDR2 SQIVND (reference sequence).